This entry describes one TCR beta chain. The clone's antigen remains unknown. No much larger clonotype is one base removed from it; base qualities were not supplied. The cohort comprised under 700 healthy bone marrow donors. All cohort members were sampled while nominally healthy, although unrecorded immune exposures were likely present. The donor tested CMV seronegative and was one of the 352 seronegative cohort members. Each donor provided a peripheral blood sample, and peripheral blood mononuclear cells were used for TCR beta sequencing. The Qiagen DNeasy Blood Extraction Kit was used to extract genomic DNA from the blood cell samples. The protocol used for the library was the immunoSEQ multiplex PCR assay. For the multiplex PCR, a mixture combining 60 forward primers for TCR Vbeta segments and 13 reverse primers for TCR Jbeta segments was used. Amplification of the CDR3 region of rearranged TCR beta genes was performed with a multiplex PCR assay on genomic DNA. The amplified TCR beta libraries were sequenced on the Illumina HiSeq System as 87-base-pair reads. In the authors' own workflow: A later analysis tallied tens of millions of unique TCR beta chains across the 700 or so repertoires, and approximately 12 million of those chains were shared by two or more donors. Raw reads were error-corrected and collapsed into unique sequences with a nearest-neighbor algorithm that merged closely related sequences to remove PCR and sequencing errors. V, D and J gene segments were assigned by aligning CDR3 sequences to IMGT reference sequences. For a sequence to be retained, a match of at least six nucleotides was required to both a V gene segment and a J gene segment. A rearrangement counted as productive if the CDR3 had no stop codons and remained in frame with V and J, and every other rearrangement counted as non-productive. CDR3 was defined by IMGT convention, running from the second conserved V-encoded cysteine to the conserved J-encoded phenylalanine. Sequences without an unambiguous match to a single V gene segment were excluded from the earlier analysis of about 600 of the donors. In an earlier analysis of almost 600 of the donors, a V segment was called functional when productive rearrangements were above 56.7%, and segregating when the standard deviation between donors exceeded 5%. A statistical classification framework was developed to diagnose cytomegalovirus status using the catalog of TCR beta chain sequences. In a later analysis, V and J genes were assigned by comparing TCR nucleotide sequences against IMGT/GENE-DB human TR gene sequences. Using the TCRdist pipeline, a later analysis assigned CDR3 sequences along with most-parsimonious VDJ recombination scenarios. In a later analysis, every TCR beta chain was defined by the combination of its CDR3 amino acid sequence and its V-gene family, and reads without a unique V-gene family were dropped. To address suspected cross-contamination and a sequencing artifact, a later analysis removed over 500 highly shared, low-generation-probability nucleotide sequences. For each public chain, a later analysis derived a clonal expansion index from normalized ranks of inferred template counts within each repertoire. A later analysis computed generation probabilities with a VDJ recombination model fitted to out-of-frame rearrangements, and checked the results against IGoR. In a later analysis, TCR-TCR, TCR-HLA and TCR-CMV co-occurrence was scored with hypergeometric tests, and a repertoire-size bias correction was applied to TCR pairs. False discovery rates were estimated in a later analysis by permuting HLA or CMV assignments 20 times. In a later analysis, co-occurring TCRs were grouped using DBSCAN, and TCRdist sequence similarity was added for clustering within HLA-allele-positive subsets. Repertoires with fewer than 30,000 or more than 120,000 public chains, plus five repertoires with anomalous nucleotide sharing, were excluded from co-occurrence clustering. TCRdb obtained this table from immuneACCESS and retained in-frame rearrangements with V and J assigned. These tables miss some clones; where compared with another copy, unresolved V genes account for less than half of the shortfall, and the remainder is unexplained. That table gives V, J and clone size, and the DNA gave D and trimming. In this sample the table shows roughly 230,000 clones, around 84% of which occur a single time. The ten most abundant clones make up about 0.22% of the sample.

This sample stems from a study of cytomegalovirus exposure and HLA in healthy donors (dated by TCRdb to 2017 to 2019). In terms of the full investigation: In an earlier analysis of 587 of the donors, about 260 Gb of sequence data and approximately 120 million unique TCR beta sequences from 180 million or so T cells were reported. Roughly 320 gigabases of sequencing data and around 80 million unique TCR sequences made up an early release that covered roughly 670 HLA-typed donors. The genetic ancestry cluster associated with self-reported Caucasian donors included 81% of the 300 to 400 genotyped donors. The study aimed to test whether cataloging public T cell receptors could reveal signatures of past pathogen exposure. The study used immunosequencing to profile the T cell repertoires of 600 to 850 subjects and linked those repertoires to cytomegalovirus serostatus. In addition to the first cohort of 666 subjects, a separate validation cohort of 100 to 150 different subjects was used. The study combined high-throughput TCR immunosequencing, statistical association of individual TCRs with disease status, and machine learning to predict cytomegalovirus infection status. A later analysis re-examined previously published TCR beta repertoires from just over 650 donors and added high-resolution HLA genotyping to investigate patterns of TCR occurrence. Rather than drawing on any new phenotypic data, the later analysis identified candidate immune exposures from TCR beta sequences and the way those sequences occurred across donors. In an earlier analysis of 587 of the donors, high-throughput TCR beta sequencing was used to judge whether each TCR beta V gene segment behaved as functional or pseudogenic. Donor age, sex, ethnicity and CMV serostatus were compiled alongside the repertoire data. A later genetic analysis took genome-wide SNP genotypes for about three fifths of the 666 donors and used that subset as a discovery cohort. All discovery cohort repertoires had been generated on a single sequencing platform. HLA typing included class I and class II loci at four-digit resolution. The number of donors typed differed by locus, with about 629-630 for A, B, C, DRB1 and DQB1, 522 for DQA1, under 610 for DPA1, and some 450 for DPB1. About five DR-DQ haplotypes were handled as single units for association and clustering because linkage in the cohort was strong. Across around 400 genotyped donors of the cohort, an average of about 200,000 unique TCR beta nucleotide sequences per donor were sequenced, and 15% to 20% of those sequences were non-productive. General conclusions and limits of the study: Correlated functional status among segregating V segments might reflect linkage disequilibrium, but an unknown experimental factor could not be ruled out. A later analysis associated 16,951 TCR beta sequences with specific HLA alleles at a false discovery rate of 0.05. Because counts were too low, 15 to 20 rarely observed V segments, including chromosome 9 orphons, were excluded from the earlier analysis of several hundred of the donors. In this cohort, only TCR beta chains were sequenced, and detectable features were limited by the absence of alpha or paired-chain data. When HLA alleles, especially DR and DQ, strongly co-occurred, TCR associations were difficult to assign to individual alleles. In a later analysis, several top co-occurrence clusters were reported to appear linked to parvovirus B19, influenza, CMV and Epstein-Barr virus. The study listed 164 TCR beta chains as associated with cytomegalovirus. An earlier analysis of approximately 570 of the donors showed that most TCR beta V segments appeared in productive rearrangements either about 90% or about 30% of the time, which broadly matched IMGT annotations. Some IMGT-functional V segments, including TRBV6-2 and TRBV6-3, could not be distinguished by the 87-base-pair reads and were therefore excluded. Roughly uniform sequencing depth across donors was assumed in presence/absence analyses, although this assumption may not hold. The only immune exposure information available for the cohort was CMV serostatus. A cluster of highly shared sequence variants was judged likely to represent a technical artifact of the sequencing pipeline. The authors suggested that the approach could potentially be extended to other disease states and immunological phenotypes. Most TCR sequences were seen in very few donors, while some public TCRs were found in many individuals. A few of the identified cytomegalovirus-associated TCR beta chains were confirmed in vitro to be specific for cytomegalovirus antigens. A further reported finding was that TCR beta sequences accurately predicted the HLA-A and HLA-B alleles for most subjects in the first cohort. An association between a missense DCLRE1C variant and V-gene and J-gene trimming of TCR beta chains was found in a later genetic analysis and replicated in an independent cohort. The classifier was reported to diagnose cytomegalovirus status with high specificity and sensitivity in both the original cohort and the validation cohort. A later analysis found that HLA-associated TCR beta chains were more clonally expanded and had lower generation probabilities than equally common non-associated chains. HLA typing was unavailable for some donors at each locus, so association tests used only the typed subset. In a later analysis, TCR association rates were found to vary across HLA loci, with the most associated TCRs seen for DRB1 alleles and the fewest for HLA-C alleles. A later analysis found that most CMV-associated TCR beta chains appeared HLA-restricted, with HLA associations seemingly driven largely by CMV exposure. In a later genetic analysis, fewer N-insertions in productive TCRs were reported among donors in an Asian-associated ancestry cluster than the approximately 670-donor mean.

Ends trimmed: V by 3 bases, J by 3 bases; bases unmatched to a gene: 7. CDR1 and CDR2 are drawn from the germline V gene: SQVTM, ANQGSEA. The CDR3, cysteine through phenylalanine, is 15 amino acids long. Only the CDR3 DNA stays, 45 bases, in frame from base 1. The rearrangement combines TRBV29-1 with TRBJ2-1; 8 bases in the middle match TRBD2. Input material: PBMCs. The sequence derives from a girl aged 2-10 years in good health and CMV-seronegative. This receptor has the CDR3 CSVEGREGHYNEQFF. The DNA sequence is TGCAGCGTTGAGGGTCGGGAGGGCCACTACAATGAGCAGTTCTTC.